The 9 T cell receptor beta chains in this list originate from one sample, sequenced in a study of blood T cell repertoires in COVID-19. TCRdb's copy holds only in-frame clones and misses some; the assay was immunoSEQ multiplex PCR. The table includes tens of thousands of clones, around nine tenths detected once. The sequencing sample was made of peripheral blood. The receptors were sampled from a man aged 60 to 75 with active COVID-19.

CDR3 sequence: CAISERREGQFF. CDR3 sequence (DNA): TGTGCCATCAGTGAGAGGCGGGAGGGGCAGTTCTTC. This sequence joins TRBV10-3 and TRBJ2-1, with 9 bases lining up with TRBD2. This CDR3 contains 12 residues. Germline CDR1 ENHRY, CDR2 SYGVKD. V shed 2 bases, J shed 12 bases, and the junction held 2 bases outside the gene matches.

The rearrangement uses TRBV5-1 and TRBJ2-1; 8 bases match TRBD2. The CDR3 is 13 residues long. Germline-derived CDR1 and CDR2 are SGHRS and YFSETQ. V shed 4 bases and J 8 bases; nucleotides not matched to a gene: 5. This CDR3 is CASSLSLADEQFF. The CDR3 DNA sequence: TGCGCCAGCAGCCTCTCACTAGCGGATGAGCAGTTCTTC. The whole variable domain, filled in from reference TRBV5-1 and TRBJ2-1, reads KAGVTQTPRYLIKTRGQQVTLSCSPISGHRSVSWYQQTPGQGLQFLFEYFSETQRNKGNFPGRFSGRQFSNSRSEMNVSTLELGDSALYLCASSLSLADEQFFGPGTRLTVL.

CDR3 amino acids: CASARQDRANYGYTF. For the CDR3, the DNA is TGTGCCAGCGCCCGCCAAGACAGAGCTAACTATGGCTACACCTTC. The rearrangement joins TRBV27 to TRBJ1-2; TRBD1 might be the D (5 bases). V lost 8 bases to trimming and J lost 0 bases, with 16 bases between them. This CDR3 is 15 amino acids long. Germline V gene sequence: CDR1 MNHEY, CDR2 SMNVEV (reference sequence).

The chain employs TRBV25-1 and TRBJ1-2; D call uncertain. Germline CDR1 reads MGHDK; CDR2 reads SYGVNS. The CDR3 contains 12 residues. V lost 5 bases and J lost 8, with 12 bases in between. For the CDR3, the DNA is TGTGCCAGCAGTCACGGGGTAGTAGGCTACACCTTC. Translating gives CASSHGVVGYTF.

This chain links TRBV5-1 with TRBJ1-5; D not certain. This CDR3 region has 13 residues. Trimming took 2 bases from V and 10 from J, leaving 13 bases between them. Per germline, CDR1 SGHRS and CDR2 YFSETQ. The CDR3, as DNA: TGCGCCAGCAGCTTTGACTCCGTCACACCCCAGCATTTT. Residues: CASSFDSVTPQHF.

The chain carries TRBV6-5 and TRBJ1-2; D is unresolved. This CDR3 contains 13 residues. The V end was cut by 7 bases, the J end by 2 bases, with 11 bases between. Germline CDR1 MNHEY, CDR2 SVGAGI. Here the CDR3 reads CASNPRENYGYTF. The CDR3 DNA reads TGTGCCAGCAACCCGCGGGAGAACTATGGCTACACCTTC.

V gene TRBV15 combines with J gene TRBJ2-3; perhaps TRBD1 as D (7 bases). V dropped 5 bases and J dropped 2 bases, with 14 bases sitting between them. This CDR3 has 15 amino acids. Germline V gene sequence: CDR1 LNHNV, CDR2 YYDKDF (reference sequence). Here the CDR3 DNA reads TGTGCCACCAGCGCGGGACAGATGTCCACAGATACGCAGTATTTT. Encoded protein: CATSAGQMSTDTQYF.

The genes are TRBV2 and TRBJ2-5; TRBD1 matches at 8 bases. The CDR3 totals 15 residues. V was clipped by 0 bases and J by 4 bases; unmatched bases: 4. CDR1 is SNHLY, CDR2 FYNNEI, per germline. This chain's CDR3 is CASSEADRGGETQYF. The CDR3 region has the DNA TGTGCCAGCAGTGAAGCCGACAGGGGAGGAGAGACCCAGTACTTC.

The chain combines TRBV30 with TRBJ1-2, with D tentatively TRBD1 (6 bases). Germline CDR1 and CDR2: GTSNPN and SVGIG (reference sequence). The CDR3 sequence is 12 residues long. Trimming removed 5 bases from V and 4 bases from J, with 11 bases in between. CDR3 in amino acids: CAWWTASYGYTF. The DNA for the CDR3 is TGTGCCTGGTGGACAGCCTCCTATGGCTACACCTTC.